This T cell receptor beta chain was identified in a study of CD8+CD57+ T cells in acquired aplastic anemia. Study details: Quantities of DNA derived from sorted CD4+ and CD8+ cells averaged approximately 3 ug. Approximately 11 million reads were obtained on average for healthy donor CD4+ cells.

The use of genomic DNA as template underpinned the TCR beta VDJ and CDR3 profiling. TCRdb analysed the reads with MiXCR anew, one entry per CDR3 protein. This table has around 180,000 distinct CDR3 sequences, just under 65% appearing once. The CDR3 totals 11 residues. Trimming left V 0 bases short and J 8 bases short, with 3 bases between. CDR1 is SGHRS, CDR2 YFSETQ, per germline. This clonotype occurred many times. Its cognate antigen is unknown. Regarding the study as a whole: The number of CD8+ CDR3 sequences shared by patients and controls was under 35. Researchers reported that CD8+ Simpson's diversity was not significantly different in patients versus controls.

The sample was sorted CD4+, CD8+, or CD8+CD57+ T cells (not recorded which) from PBMCs. This sequence was found in a human donor in good health. V and J are TRBV5-1 and TRBJ2-1, with D unresolved. The DNA of the CDR3 is TGCGCCAGCAGCTTGGCCCATGAGCAGTTCTTC. Its translation: CASSLAHEQFF.